These 31 T cell receptor beta chains originate from one sample sequenced in a study of T-cell reconstitution after alpha-beta-depleted transplantation in children. Preparation of the TCRbeta library used unique molecular identifiers. TCRdb independently ran MiXCR on the PCR reads; one entry per CDR3 protein. The profile shows 450,000 to 600,000 distinct CDR3 sequences, approximately 29% of them singletons. The sample in question was PBMCs from the stem cell graft donor, obtained from the stem cell graft. Every receptor here comes from a human donor who donated a stem cell graft to a child with aplastic anemia.

This clonotype turned up a few times. V usage is TRBV9 and J usage is TRBJ2-2, with TRBD1 identical over 9 bases. Germline V gives CDR1 SGDLS, CDR2 YYNGEE. The CDR3 has 15 residues. V lost 2 bases, J lost 4 bases, and 3 bases stayed unmatched. The CDR3 reads CASSVGTGFTGELFF. The CDR3 DNA reads as TGTGCCAGCAGCGTGGGGACAGGGTTCACCGGGGAGCTGTTTTTT.

This clonotype has more than one count but fewer than ten. The chain carries TRBV5-1 and TRBJ2-6; 8 bases are shared with TRBD1. Per the germline V gene, CDR1 is SGHRS and CDR2 is YFSETQ. With 0 bases clipped from V and 0 bases from J, the junction kept 2 bases outside the gene matches. The CDR3 loop spans 17 amino acids. In DNA, the CDR3 is TGCGCCAGCAGCTTGGGGACAGGGATCTCTGGGGCCAACGTCCTGACTTTC. Protein: CASSLGTGISGANVLTF.

CDR3 in DNA: TGCGCCAGCAGCTTTTCCCCACAGGGTGGCACAGATACGCAGTATTTT. Protein: CASSFSPQGGTDTQYF. This chain connects TRBV5-1 to TRBJ2-3; maybe TRBD1 (6 bases). V lost 2 bases to trimming and J lost 1 base, with 14 bases between them. CDR1 SGHRS and CDR2 YFSETQ come from the germline V gene. CDR3 length equals 16 residues.

The V and J genes are TRBV12-3 or TRBV12-4 and TRBJ1-5, with D perhaps TRBD1 (6 bases). CDR3 length: 16 amino acids. V shed 6 bases and J shed 2 bases, with 17 bases lying between them. The DNA for the CDR3 is TGTGCCAGCAGCCATCCGACAGGCGGACGCAATCAGCCCCAGCATTTT. Translating gives CASSHPTGGRNQPQHF.

The chain recombines TRBV7-8 with TRBJ1-6, with 12 bases that match TRBD1. V gave up 5 bases and J gave up 6 bases; unmatched junction bases: 5. The CDR3 spans 16 residues. The germline gives CDR1 SGHVS, CDR2 FQNEAQ. CDR3 bases: TGTGCCAGCAGCCCCGGGACAGGGGGCTCTAATTCACCCCTCCACTTT. The encoded protein is CASSPGTGGSNSPLHF.

CDR3 amino acids: CSARDHTSGNTYEQYF. DNA for the CDR3: TGCAGTGCTAGAGACCACACTAGCGGGAACACCTACGAGCAGTACTTC. This rearrangement joins TRBV20-1 to TRBJ2-7; 10 bases agree with TRBD2. CDR1 is DFQATT and CDR2 is SNEGSKA in the germline V gene (reference sequence). V gave up 0 bases and J gave up 2 bases; unmatched junction bases: 7. The CDR3 totals 16 residues.

This clonotype was seen more than once but under ten times. The chain couples TRBV10-3 to TRBJ2-1, with TRBD2 identical over 7 bases. Trimming took 10 bases from V and 4 from J; bases not matched to a gene: 7. Per the germline V gene, CDR1 is ENHRY and CDR2 is SYGVKD. The CDR3 is made up of 13 amino acids. CDR3 loop: CASGREGYNEQFF. The CDR3 nucleotides are TGTGCCAGCGGGAGAGAGGGTTACAATGAGCAGTTCTTC.

This clonotype was recorded a few times. The chain combines TRBV7-2 with TRBJ1-4; D is uncertain. CDR1 and CDR2 from the germline V gene are SGHTA and FQGNSA. The V end lost 0 bases, the J end lost 0 bases, and 8 bases lay between the germline ends. The CDR3 is 16 amino acids. The CDR3 reads CASSLARTATNEKLFF. CDR3 sequence (DNA): TGTGCCAGCAGCTTAGCGCGGACCGCAACTAATGAAAAACTGTTTTTT. Using reference TRBV7-2 and TRBJ1-4 for the parts outside the CDR3, the full variable domain is GAGVSQSPSNKVTEKGKDVELRCDPISGHTALYWYRQSLGQGLEFLIYFQGNSAPDKSGLPSDRFSAERTGGSVSTLTIQRTQQEDSAVYLCASSLARTATNEKLFFGSGTQLSVL.

The V gene is TRBV5-4, the J gene TRBJ2-1; TRBD2 agrees at 8 bases. Germline-derived CDR1 and CDR2 are SGHNT and YYREEE (reference sequence). With 4 bases clipped from V and 2 bases from J, the junction kept 8 bases outside the gene matches. This CDR3 is built from 16 residues. DNA of the CDR3: TGTGCCAGCAGCCCCGGGGGGGCGGAGGCCTACAATGAGCAGTTCTTC. The encoded protein is CASSPGGAEAYNEQFF.

In this sample, this clonotype turned up a few times. This rearrangement joins TRBV7-9 to TRBJ2-1; 7 nucleotides match TRBD1. This CDR3 has 15 residues. V dropped 5 bases and J dropped 9; count of bases not matched to a gene: 13. Germline CDR1 is SEHNR and CDR2 is FQNEAQ (reference sequence). CDR3: CASSLIQGQKVEQFF. CDR3 in DNA: TGTGCCAGCAGCCTAATTCAGGGACAGAAGGTTGAGCAGTTCTTC.

The chain carries TRBV3-1 and TRBJ1-1, with D perhaps TRBD1 (6 bases). Germline CDR1 reads LGHDT; CDR2 reads YNNKEL (reference sequence). CDR3 size: 14 residues. V dropped 5 bases and J dropped 4 bases, with 14 bases sitting between them. The CDR3 DNA is TGTGCCAGCAGCGGCGCGGCAGGGGCCACTGAAGCTTTCTTT. Translated: CASSGAAGATEAFF.

This clonotype has only a few counts. The J gene is TRBJ2-1, the V gene TRBV5-1, with 13 positions matching TRBD2. The CDR3 loop spans 15 amino acids. Per the germline V gene, CDR1 is SGHRS and CDR2 is YFSETQ. Unmatched junction bases numbered 1, after V lost 2 bases and J lost 5 bases. The CDR3 reads CASSFGLAGDNEQFF. The CDR3 DNA sequence: TGCGCCAGCAGCTTCGGACTAGCGGGGGACAATGAGCAGTTCTTC.

This clonotype was detected only a few times. The chain couples TRBV30 to TRBJ2-3; D gene unclear. The CDR3 covers 13 residues. The ends were cut back, 2 bases at V and 4 bases at J, with 10 bases in the middle. Germline loops: CDR1 GTSNPN, CDR2 SVGIG (reference sequence). The CDR3 bases are TGTGCCTGGAGTTTCCCGGGTTCAGATACGCAGTATTTT. It translates to CAWSFPGSDTQYF.

The chain is built from TRBV25-1 and TRBJ1-4, with 8 bases lining up with TRBD1. The CDR3 is 15 residues long. V trimming: 4 bases; J trimming: 14 bases; junction bases outside the gene matches: 15. Germline CDR1 and CDR2: MGHDK and SYGVNS. Written as DNA, the CDR3 is TGTGCCAGCAGTGTCGATAGGACAGGGCTTGGGAAGCTGTTTTTT. Translated: CASSVDRTGLGKLFF.

This clonotype has a handful of counts. The chain combines TRBV18 with TRBJ2-5; TRBD1 agrees at 9 bases. Unmatched junction bases numbered 10, after V lost 0 bases and J lost 5 bases. The CDR3 is made up of 17 amino acids. From germline, CDR1 is KGHSH and CDR2 LQKENI. CDR3 bases: TGTGCCAGCTCACCACCTCCTTTTTGGACAGGGGCTGAGACCCAGTACTTC. Translated, it gives CASSPPPFWTGAETQYF.

The chain links TRBV10-3 to TRBJ2-1; maybe TRBD2 (5 bases). Trimming stripped 3 bases from V and 4 bases from J, with 10 bases between. This CDR3 spans 14 amino acids. Germline V CDR1 and CDR2: ENHRY, SYGVKD. As DNA, the CDR3 is TGTGCCATCAGTGACGCCGGGGATTACAATGAGCAGTTCTTC. Amino acid sequence: CAISDAGDYNEQFF.

This clonotype occurred a few times. The rearrangement joins TRBV2 to TRBJ2-3; possible D gene TRBD2, 5 bases. V lost 5 bases, J lost 1 base, and 16 bases lay in between. Germline CDR1 SNHLY, CDR2 FYNNEI. This CDR3 comprises 16 residues. CDR3 residues: CASSRSGGKGTDTQYF. In DNA, the CDR3 is TGTGCCAGCAGTAGGAGCGGCGGAAAAGGCACAGATACGCAGTATTTT.

This chain joins TRBV6-2 or TRBV6-3 and TRBJ2-1, with TRBD1 identical over 10 bases. V trimming: 8 bases; J trimming: 4 bases; junction bases outside the gene matches: 8. This CDR3 region has 15 residues. Germline V lookup: CDR1 MNHEY, CDR2 SVGEGT. The CDR3 loop is CASSPDRGRYNEQFF. CDR3 coding DNA: TGTGCCAGCTCTCCAGACAGGGGGCGGTACAATGAGCAGTTCTTC.

The J gene is TRBJ2-2, the V gene TRBV7-2, with TRBD2 matching over 9 bases. The CDR3 contains 16 residues. V lost 5 bases and J lost 0; bases outside the gene matches: 4. Germline CDR1 reads SGHTA; CDR2 reads FQGNSA. The CDR3, as DNA: TGTGCCAGCAGCCCTCGGACTAGCGCGAACACCGGGGAGCTGTTTTTT. Its translation: CASSPRTSANTGELFF.

This clonotype was found a few times. The J gene is TRBJ2-3, the V gene TRBV4-3, with TRBD2 matching 8 bases. Germline lookup yields CDR1 LGHNA and CDR2 YSLEER. V dropped 0 bases and J dropped 1; count of bases not matched to a gene: 6. The CDR3 runs to 17 residues. The CDR3 coding sequence is TGCGCCAGCAGCCAAGAAAGGGACGGGAGGGGCACAGATACGCAGTATTTT. Protein sequence: CASSQERDGRGTDTQYF.

The chain has TRBV28 and TRBJ2-2; weak D call: TRBD2 (5 bases). CDR3 length equals 16 residues. Germline V gene lookup returns CDR1 MDHEN and CDR2 SYDVKM. The V gene lost 2 bases and the J gene lost 1 base, with 11 bases spanning the gap. Here the CDR3 reads CASSLDIRGNTGELFF. CDR3 bases: TGTGCCAGCAGTTTAGACATTCGGGGGAACACCGGGGAGCTGTTTTTT.

In this sample, this clonotype turned up a few times. V gene TRBV6-1 combines with J gene TRBJ1-2; D unresolved. V lost 5 bases to trimming and J lost 2 bases, with 12 bases between them. The CDR3 covers 14 residues. Germline V gene data show CDR1 as MNHNS and CDR2 as SASEGT. Written as DNA, the CDR3 is TGTGCCAGCAGTACACGGGGTCAGAACTATGGCTACACCTTC. It specifies CASSTRGQNYGYTF.

This clonotype has a handful of counts. This rearrangement joins TRBV24-1 to TRBJ1-1, with D possibly being TRBD1 (5 bases). Germline assignment: CDR1 KGHDR and CDR2 SFDVKD. The CDR3 consists of 16 residues. The V and J ends lost 2 bases and 7 bases respectively, with 19 bases between them. CDR3 in amino acids: CATSDSGRTGTLEAFF. Written as DNA, the CDR3 is TGTGCCACCAGTGATTCTGGGCGGACGGGGACGCTTGAAGCTTTCTTT.

The chain combines TRBV10-3 with TRBJ1-1, with 7 bases aligning to TRBD1. This CDR3 has 13 amino acids. After removal of 8 bases from V and 4 bases from J, the junction contained 7 bases not matched to a gene. The germline V gene has CDR1 ENHRY and CDR2 SYGVKD. DNA for the CDR3: TGTGCCATCGGTACAGGGGTTAGCACTGAAGCTTTCTTT. This translates into CAIGTGVSTEAFF.

The rearrangement joins TRBV11-2 to TRBJ2-5, with 7 bases lining up with TRBD2. Germline-derived CDR1 and CDR2 are SGHAT and FQNNGV. V lost 5 bases to trimming and J lost 9 bases; unmatched junction nucleotides: 12. This CDR3 region has 14 residues. This CDR3 is CASSPNRGVYAQYF. The CDR3 bases are TGTGCCAGCAGCCCAAACCGGGGGGTCTATGCCCAGTACTTC.

This clonotype turned up a few times. The chain couples TRBV10-3 to TRBJ2-7; the D gene could be TRBD1 or TRBD2 (5 bases each). The CDR3 consists of 15 residues. Trimming removed 3 bases at V and 2 bases at J, with 14 bases between. Germline lookup yields CDR1 ENHRY and CDR2 SYGVKD. CDR3 region: CAISDPGKGTYEQYV. The DNA for the CDR3 is TGTGCCATCAGTGACCCGGGAAAGGGGACCTACGAGCAGTACGTC.

V is TRBV6-1 and J is TRBJ2-2, with D possibly being TRBD1 (6 bases). V lost 7 bases to trimming and J lost 3 bases, with 15 bases between them. CDR3 length equals 15 residues. The V gene's germline CDR1 is MNHNS and CDR2 SASEGT. Here the CDR3 reads CASNLGPGDTGELFF. The CDR3 DNA follows: TGTGCCAGCAATCTTGGGCCAGGGGACACCGGGGAGCTGTTTTTT.

This clonotype came up a few times. The gene calls are TRBV9 and TRBJ2-3, with 16 bases identical to TRBD2. The germline CDR1 and CDR2 sequences are SGDLS and YYNGEE. V dropped 2 bases and J dropped 0; count of bases not matched to a gene: 12. There are 21 residues in the CDR3. The CDR3 DNA sequence: TGTGCCAGCAGCGTCGAACCCGGGACTAGCGGGAGGGCCGTGAGCACAGATACGCAGTATTTT. It encodes CASSVEPGTSGRAVSTDTQYF.

In this sample, this clonotype turned up a few times. V is TRBV3-1 and J is TRBJ1-4, with D hard to call. The CDR3 consists of 16 residues. Per the germline V gene, CDR1 is LGHDT and CDR2 is YNNKEL (reference sequence). The germline V and J ends were trimmed by 4 bases and 0 bases, with 12 bases remaining between them. CDR3 bases: TGTGCCAGCAGCCCGCCATTAGTGGCAACTAATGAAAAACTGTTTTTT. Its translation: CASSPPLVATNEKLFF.

The chain combines TRBV28 with TRBJ1-6, with 9 bases identical to TRBD1. The CDR3 extends over 15 amino acids. V was clipped by 3 bases and J by 6 bases; unmatched bases: 3. Germline lookup yields CDR1 MDHEN and CDR2 SYDVKM. Here the CDR3 DNA reads TGTGCCAGCAGTTTTCGGGACAGGGCTAATTCACCCCTCCACTTT. Amino acid sequence: CASSFRDRANSPLHF.

This sequence joins TRBV7-8 and TRBJ2-7; 7 bases are a match to TRBD1. The CDR3 runs to 14 residues. The trim removed 1 base at V and 2 bases at J, leaving 2 bases unmatched. The V gene's germline CDR1 is SGHVS and CDR2 FQNEAQ. CDR3 nucleotides: TGTGCCAGCAGCTTAGTACAGGGGACCTACGAGCAGTACTTC. As protein: CASSLVQGTYEQYF.